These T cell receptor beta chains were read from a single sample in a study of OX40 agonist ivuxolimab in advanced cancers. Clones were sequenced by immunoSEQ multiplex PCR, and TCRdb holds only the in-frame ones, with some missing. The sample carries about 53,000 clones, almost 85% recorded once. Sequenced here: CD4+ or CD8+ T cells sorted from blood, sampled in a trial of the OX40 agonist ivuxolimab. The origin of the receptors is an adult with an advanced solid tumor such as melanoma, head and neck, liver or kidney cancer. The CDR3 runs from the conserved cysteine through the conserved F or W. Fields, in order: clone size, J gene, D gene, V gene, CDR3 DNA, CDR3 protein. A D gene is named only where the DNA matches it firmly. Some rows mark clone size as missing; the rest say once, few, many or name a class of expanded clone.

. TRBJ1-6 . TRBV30 TGTGCCTGGAAGGTTAAGACAAATAATTCACCCCTCCACTTT CAWKVKTNNSPLHF
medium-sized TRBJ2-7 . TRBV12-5 TGTGCTAGTGGTACGGTCTCCACCTCCTACGAGCAGTACTTC CASGTVSTSYEQYF
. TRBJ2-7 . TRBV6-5 TGTGCCAGCAGTTACATGCCGGGATCTGCCTACGAGCAGTACTTC CASSYMPGSAYEQYF
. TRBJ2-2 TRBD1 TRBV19 TGTGCCAGTAGTCGGTCAGGGGGCTCGAACACCGGGGAGCTGTTTTTT CASSRSGGSNTGELFF
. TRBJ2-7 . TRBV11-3 TGTGCCAGCAGCTCCATTAGCTACGAGCAGTACTTC CASSSISYEQYF
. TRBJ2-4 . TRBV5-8 TGTGCCAGCAGCACCGGACATATAAACATTCAGTACTTC CASSTGHINIQYF
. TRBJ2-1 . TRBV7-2 TGTGCCAGCAGCTTAGTGGCGACTGGACCCTCCTACAATGAGCAGTTCTTC CASSLVATGPSYNEQFF
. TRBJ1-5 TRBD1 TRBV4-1 TGCGCCAGCAGCCTATCCGGGACAGGGGCGGTCGGTCAGCCCCAGCATTTT CASSLSGTGAVGQPQHF
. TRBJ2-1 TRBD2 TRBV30 TGTGCCTGGAGTGTCGGGGGGACGGCGATAGGGGAGCAGTTCTTC CAWSVGGTAIGEQFF
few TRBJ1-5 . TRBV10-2 TGCGCCAGCAGTGAGTCTAAGAGTGGGGGCCAGCCCCAGCATTTT CASSESKSGGQPQHF
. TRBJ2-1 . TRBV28 TGTGCCAGCAGTCGGCGGGATGATAAGTTCTTC CASSRRDDKFF
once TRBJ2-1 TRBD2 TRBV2 TGTGCCAGCAGTGAGAGGGCTTTAGCGGGAGGCTACAATGAGCAGTTCTTC CASSERALAGGYNEQFF
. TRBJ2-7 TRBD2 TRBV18 TGTGCCAGCTCATCAACATTGTATAGCGGGGGGACCTACGAGCAGTACTTC CASSSTLYSGGTYEQYF
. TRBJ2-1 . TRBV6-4 TGTGCCAGCAGTGACCTGGCAGGGGCAAACAATGAGCAGTTCTTC CASSDLAGANNEQFF
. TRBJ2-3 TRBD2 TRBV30 TGTGCCGGGGAGCGGGAGGGGTATACGCAGTATTTT CAGEREGYTQYF
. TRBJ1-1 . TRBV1 TGCACCAGCAGCCAACCCCCCTTTTGGGCAACAGAAGCTTTCTTT CTSSQPPFWATEAFF
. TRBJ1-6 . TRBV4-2 TGTGCCAGCAGCCAAGAGGTCAGCCTTAATCTTAATTCACCCCTCCACTTT CASSQEVSLNLNSPLHF
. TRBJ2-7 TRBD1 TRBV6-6 TGTGCCAGCAGACCACAGGGGCGGCTTTCCAACGAGCAGTACTTC CASRPQGRLSNEQYF
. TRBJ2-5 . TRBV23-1 TGCGCCAGCAGTCTTAGGTTAAGGGGGGGGGAGACCCAGTACTTC CASSLRLRGGETQYF
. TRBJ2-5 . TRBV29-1 TGCAGCGGCCACCCCCGGCTAGCGTCTGAGACCCAGTACTTC CSGHPRLASETQYF
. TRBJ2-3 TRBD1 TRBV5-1 TGCGCCAGCAGCTTATCGGACAGGGCTATCACAGATACGCAGTATTTT CASSLSDRAITDTQYF
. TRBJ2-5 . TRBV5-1 TGCGCCAGCAGCTTGGAGGAGACCCAGTACTTC CASSLEETQYF
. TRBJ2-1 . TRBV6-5 TGTGCCAGCAGTCTGTTCCTGGGTGAGCAGTTCTTC CASSLFLGEQFF
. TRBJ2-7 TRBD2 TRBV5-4 TGTGCCAGCAGCCCGCTAAGACTAGCGGGAACGGACGAGCAGTACTTC CASSPLRLAGTDEQYF
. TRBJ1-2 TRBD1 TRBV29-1 TGCAGCGTGGAGTGGACAGGGAGCCATGGCTACACCTTC CSVEWTGSHGYTF
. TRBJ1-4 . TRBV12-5 TGTGCTAGTGGTTTGACCCTTCCGGGACACCGGGGTCCAACTAATGAAAAACTGTTTTTT CASGLTLPGHRGPTNEKLFF
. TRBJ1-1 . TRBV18 TGTGCCAGCTCACCCCAGGTATCAGGGACTGAAGCTTTCTTT CASSPQVSGTEAFF
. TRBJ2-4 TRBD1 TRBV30 TGTGCCTGGAGTGGGGGACAGGGATTAAACATTCAGTACTTC CAWSGGQGLNIQYF
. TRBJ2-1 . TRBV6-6 TGTGCCAGCCAGAGACCCAGGGTAGGGGAGCAGTTCTTC CASQRPRVGEQFF
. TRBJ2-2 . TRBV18 TGTGCCAGCTCCGAACTAGGATTGAACGGGGAGCTGTTTTTT CASSELGLNGELFF
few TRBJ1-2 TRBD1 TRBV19 TGTGCCAGTAGTTCTTTCTTGGGACAGTCTACATCTGGCTACACCTTC CASSSFLGQSTSGYTF
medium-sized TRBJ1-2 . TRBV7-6 TGTGCCAGCAGCTCCAGTGGGGGCGCCACGTTCTATGGCTACACCTTC CASSSSGGATFYGYTF
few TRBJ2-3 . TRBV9 TGTGCCAGCAGCGTAGAGACTAGTAGATTCGATACGCAGTATTTT CASSVETSRFDTQYF
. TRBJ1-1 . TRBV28 TGTGCCAGCGGCTCCTCCGCAGTGAACACTGAAGCTTTCTTT CASGSSAVNTEAFF
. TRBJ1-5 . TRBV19 TGTGCCAGTAGTAGCCACGCATCGAGTCCGGGGGATCAGCCCCAGCATTTT CASSSHASSPGDQPQHF
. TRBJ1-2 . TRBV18 TGTGCCAGCTCACCCGCAGGGGTAATGCGTGGCTACACCTTC CASSPAGVMRGYTF
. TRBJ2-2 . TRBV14 TGTGCCAGCAGCCAAGATTATTATGAACAGTCCACGACCGGGGAGCTGTTTTTT CASSQDYYEQSTTGELFF
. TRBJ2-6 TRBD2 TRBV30 TGTGCCTGGAACATTCCGGGGGGGTCTGGGGCCAACGTCCTGACTTTC CAWNIPGGSGANVLTF
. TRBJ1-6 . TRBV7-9 TGTGCCAGCAGCTTAATTCACGGCCGGGGGGCGAGGTCACCCCTCCACTTT CASSLIHGRGARSPLHF
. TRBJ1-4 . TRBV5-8 TGTGCCAGCAGCTTCCGGATGACACTTACTAATGAAAAACTGTTTTTT CASSFRMTLTNEKLFF
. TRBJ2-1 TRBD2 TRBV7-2 TGTGCCAGCGGGGGCGGGAGGTTAAATGAGCAGTTCTTC CASGGGRLNEQFF
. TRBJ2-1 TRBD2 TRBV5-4 TGTGCCAGCAGTTACACTAGCGGGAGGGCCGATGAGCAGTTCTTC CASSYTSGRADEQFF
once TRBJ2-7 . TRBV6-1 TGTGCCAGCAGTGAGCCGGCCTACGAGCAGTACTTC CASSEPAYEQYF
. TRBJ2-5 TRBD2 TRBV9 TGTGCCAGCAGCGGGACTAGCGGGTGGGAGGGGGAGACCCAGTACTTC CASSGTSGWEGETQYF
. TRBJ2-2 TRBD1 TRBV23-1 TGCGCCAGCTCCCGACAGGGGAAACCCCAATGTCCTACCGGGGAGCTGTTTTTT CASSRQGKPQCPTGELFF
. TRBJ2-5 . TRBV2 TGTGCCAGCACCCCGGACAAGGCGGGGACCCAGTACTTC CASTPDKAGTQYF
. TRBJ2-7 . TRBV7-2 TGTGCCAGCAGCCTTAAGTACGAGCAGTACTTC CASSLKYEQYF
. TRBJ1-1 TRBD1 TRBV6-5 TGTGCCAGTAAACCGGGACAGGGGTACACTGAAGCTTTCTTT CASKPGQGYTEAFF
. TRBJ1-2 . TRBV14 TGTGCCAGCAGCCAATTTGAGTACTATGGCTACACCTTC CASSQFEYYGYTF
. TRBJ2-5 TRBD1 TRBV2 TGTGCCAGCGCCCGGGACAGGGGACAAGAGACCCAGTACTTC CASARDRGQETQYF
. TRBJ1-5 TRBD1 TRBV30 TGTGCCTGGAGTAACGGACAGGGGTTTCAGCCCCAGCATTTT CAWSNGQGFQPQHF
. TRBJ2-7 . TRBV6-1 TGTGCCAGCAGTGAATTCCGTGTAATTCGGGGCCTCGACCTTACGAGCACTTACTTC CASSEFRVIRGLDLTSTYF
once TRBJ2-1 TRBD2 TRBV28 TGTGCCAGCAGTTTGGGACTAGCGGGGAGGGGTGAGCAGTTCTTC CASSLGLAGRGEQFF